This T cell receptor beta chain appears in the sequencing data of a study of regulatory T cells in long-lasting Graves disease. A word on this clonotype: As yet, its antigen is unknown.

CDR1 is LGHNT and CDR2 is FRNRAP in the germline V gene. The CDR3 extends over 15 amino acids. The junction had 5 bases not matched to a gene; V was cut back by 2 bases and J by 7 bases. This sample's time point: newly diagnosed GD, antithyroid drugs for less than 3 months. The TCR library was prepared using RNA isolated from PBMCs. A peripheral blood sample, roughly 8.7 milliliters in volume, was drawn into EDTA tubes. General study results and limits: Persistent Graves' patients had lower TCR diversity than newly diagnosed ones. The work looked only at peripheral blood and did not look at thyroid tissue.

For TCR beta, libraries came from iRepertoire HTBI primers and Arm-PCR of CDR3 regions. Each CDR3 protein is one row after TCRdb ran MiXCR on the multiplex PCR reads. The repertoire holds around 400,000 distinct CDR3 sequences, with 15% to 17% as singletons. The clonotype was recovered from a female donor with Graves disease. The sequencing here drew on peripheral blood mononuclear cells (PBMCs), taken at new diagnosis, from a patient treated with antithyroid drugs. The rearrangement links TRBV12-5 to TRBJ2-1; 10 bases fit TRBD2. CDR3 in amino acids: CASGLSSGGSNEQFF. CDR3 nucleotides: TGTGCTAGTGGTTTGTCTAGCGGGGGATCAAATGAGCAGTTCTTC.